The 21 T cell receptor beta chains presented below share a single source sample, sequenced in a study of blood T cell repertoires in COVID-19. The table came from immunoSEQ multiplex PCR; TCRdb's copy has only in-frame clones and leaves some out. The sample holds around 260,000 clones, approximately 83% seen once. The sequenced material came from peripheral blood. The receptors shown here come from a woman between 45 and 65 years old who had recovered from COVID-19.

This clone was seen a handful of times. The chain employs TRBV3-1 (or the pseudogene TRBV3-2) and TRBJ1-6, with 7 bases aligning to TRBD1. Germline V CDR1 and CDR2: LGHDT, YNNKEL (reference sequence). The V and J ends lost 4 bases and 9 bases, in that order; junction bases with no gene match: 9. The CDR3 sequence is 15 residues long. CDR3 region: CASSPGDSRGSPLHF. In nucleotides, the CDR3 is TGTGCCAGCAGCCCAGGGGACAGCCGGGGTTCACCCCTCCACTTT.

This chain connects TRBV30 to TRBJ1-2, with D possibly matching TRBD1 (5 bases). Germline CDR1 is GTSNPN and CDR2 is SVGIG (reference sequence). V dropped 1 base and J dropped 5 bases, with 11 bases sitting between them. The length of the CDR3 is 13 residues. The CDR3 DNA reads TGTGCCTGGAGTGAAGGGGCCCAATATGGCTACACCTTC. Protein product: CAWSEGAQYGYTF.

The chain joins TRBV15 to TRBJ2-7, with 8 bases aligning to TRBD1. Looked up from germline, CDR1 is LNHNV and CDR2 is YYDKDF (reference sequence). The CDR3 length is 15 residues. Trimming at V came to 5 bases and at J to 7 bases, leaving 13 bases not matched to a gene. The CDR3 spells CATSPRGRASREQYF. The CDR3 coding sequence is TGTGCCACCAGCCCCAGGGGGCGGGCCAGTAGGGAGCAGTACTTC.

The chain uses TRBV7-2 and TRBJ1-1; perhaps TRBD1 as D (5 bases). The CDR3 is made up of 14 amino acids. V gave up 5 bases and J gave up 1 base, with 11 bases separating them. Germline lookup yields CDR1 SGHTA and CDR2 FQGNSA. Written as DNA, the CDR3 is TGTGCCAGCAGCGGGGGAGGGTGGAACACTGAAGCTTTCTTT. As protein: CASSGGGWNTEAFF.

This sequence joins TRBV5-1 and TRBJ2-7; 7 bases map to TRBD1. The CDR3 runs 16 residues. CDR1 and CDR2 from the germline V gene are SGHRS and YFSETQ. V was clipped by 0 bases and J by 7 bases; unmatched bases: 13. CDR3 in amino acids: CASSLVSAGGLGEQYF. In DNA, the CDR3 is TGCGCCAGCAGCTTGGTATCGGCAGGGGGATTAGGGGAGCAGTACTTC. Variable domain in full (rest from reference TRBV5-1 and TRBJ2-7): KAGVTQTPRYLIKTRGQQVTLSCSPISGHRSVSWYQQTPGQGLQFLFEYFSETQRNKGNFPGRFSGRQFSNSRSEMNVSTLELGDSALYLCASSLVSAGGLGEQYFGPGTRLTVT.

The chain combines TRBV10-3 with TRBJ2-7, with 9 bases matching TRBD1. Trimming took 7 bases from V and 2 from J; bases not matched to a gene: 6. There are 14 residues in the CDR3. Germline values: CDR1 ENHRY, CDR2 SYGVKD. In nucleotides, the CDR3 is TGTGCCATCACTGCCGGGACAGGGACCTACGAGCAGTACTTC. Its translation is CAITAGTGTYEQYF.

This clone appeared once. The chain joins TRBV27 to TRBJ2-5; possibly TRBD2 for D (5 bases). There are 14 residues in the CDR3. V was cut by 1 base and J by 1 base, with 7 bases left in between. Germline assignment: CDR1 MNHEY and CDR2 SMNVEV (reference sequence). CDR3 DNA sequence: TGTGCCAGCAGTTTATGGGCGGGCCAAGAGACCCAGTACTTC. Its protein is CASSLWAGQETQYF.

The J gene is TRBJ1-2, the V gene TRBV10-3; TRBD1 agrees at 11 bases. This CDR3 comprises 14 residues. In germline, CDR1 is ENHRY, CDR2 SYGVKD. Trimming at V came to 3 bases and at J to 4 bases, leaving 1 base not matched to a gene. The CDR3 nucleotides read TGTGCCATCAGTGAAGGGACAGGGGGCTATGGCTACACCTTC. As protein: CAISEGTGGYGYTF.

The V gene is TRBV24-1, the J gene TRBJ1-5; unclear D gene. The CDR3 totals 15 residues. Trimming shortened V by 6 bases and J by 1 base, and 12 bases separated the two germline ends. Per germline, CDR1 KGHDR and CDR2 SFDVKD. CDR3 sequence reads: CATSSGKRSNQPQHF. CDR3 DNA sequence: TGTGCCACCAGTAGCGGGAAAAGGAGCAATCAGCCCCAGCATTTT.

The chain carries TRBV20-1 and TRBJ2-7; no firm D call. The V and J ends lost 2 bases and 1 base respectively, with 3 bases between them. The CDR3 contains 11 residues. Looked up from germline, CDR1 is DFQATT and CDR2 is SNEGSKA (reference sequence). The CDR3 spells CSARPSYEQYF. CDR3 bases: TGCAGTGCTAGACCTTCCTACGAGCAGTACTTC.

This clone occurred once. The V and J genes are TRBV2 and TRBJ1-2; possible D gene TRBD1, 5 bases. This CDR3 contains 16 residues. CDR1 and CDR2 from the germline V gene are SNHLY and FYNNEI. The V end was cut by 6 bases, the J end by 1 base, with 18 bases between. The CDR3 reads CASRTLGQPINYGYTF. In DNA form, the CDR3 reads TGTGCCAGCAGGACCCTGGGGCAGCCTATTAACTATGGCTACACCTTC.

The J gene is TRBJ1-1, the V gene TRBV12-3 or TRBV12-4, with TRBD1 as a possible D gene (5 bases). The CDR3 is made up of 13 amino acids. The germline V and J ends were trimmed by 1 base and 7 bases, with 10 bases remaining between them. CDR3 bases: TGTGCCAGCAGTTTAGGGGGCGGCGGTGAAGCTTTCTTT. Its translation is CASSLGGGGEAFF.

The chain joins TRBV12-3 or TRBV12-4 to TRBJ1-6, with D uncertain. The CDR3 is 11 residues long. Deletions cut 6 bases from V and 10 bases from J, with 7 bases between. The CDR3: CASRLNSPLHF. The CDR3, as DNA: TGTGCCAGCAGACTAAACTCACCCCTCCACTTT.

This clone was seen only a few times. This chain's CDR3 is CASSLDGVSGTDTQYF. CDR3 sequence (DNA): TGTGCCAGCAGCTTGGACGGAGTTAGTGGCACAGATACGCAGTATTTT. The chain recombines TRBV5-6 with TRBJ2-3; D gene ambiguous. Per the germline V gene, CDR1 is SGHDT and CDR2 is YYEEEE. The germline V and J ends were trimmed by 0 bases and 1 base, with 12 bases remaining between them. This CDR3 has 16 amino acids.

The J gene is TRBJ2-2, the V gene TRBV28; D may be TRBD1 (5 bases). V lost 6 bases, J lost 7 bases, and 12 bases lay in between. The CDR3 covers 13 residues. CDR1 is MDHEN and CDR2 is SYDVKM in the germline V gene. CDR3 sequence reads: CASRGRVHGELFF. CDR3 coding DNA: TGTGCCAGCAGGGGCAGGGTGCACGGGGAGCTGTTTTTT.

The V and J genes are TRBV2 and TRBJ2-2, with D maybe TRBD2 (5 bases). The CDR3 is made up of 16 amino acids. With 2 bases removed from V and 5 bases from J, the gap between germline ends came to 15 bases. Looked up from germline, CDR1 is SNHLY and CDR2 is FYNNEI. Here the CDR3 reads CASSEMAASLTGELFF. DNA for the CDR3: TGTGCCAGCAGTGAAATGGCGGCTAGCCTGACCGGGGAGCTGTTTTTT.

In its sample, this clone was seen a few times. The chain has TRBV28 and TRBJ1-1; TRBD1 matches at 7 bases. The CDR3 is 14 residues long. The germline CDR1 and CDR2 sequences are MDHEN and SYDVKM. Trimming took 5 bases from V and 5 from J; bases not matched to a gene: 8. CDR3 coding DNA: TGTGCCAGCAGTCCCCAGGGGGTACTAACTGAAGCTTTCTTT. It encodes CASSPQGVLTEAFF.

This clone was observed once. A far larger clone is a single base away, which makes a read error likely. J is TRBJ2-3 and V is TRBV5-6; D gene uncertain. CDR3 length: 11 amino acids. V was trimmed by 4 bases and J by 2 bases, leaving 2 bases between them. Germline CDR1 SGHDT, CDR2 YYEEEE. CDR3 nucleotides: TGTGCCAGCAGCCACACAGATACGCAGTATTTT. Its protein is CASSHTDTQYF.

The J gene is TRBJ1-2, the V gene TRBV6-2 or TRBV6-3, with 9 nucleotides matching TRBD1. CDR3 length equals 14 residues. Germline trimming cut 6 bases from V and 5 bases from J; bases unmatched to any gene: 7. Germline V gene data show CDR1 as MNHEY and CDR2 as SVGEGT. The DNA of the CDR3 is TGTGCCAGCAGACCTATGGGACAGGGATATGGCTACACCTTC. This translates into CASRPMGQGYGYTF.

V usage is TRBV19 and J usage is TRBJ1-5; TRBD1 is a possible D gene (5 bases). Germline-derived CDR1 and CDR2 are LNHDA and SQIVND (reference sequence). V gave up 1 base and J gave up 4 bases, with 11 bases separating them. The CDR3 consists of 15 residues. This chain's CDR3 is CASSIVQGGNQPQHF. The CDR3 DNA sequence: TGTGCCAGTAGTATAGTCCAGGGTGGGAATCAGCCCCAGCATTTT.

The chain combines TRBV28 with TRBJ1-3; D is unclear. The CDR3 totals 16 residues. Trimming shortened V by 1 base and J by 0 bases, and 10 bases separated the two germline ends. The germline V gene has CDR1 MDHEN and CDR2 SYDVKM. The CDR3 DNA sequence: TGTGCCAGCAGTTTATTACGGTTCTACTCTGGAAACACCATATATTTT. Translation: CASSLLRFYSGNTIYF. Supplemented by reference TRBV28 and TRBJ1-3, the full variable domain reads DVKVTQSSRYLVKRTGEKVFLECVQDMDHENMFWYRQDPGLGLRLIYFSYDVKMKEKGDIPEGYSVSREKKERFSLILESASTNQTSMYLCASSLLRFYSGNTIYFGEGSWLTVV.